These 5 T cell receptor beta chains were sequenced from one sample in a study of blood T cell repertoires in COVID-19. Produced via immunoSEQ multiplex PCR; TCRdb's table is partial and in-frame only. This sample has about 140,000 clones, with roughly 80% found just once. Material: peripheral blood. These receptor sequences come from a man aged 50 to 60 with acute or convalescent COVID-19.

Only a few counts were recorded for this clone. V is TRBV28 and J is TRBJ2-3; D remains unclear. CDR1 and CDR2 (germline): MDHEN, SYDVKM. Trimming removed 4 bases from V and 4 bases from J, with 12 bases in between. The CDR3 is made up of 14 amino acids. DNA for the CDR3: TGTGCCAGCAGTTCCCCCCCACTTCCAGATACGCAGTATTTT. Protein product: CASSSPPLPDTQYF. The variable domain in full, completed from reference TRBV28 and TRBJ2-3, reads DVKVTQSSRYLVKRTGEKVFLECVQDMDHENMFWYRQDPGLGLRLIYFSYDVKMKEKGDIPEGYSVSREKKERFSLILESASTNQTSMYLCASSSPPLPDTQYFGPGTRLTVL.

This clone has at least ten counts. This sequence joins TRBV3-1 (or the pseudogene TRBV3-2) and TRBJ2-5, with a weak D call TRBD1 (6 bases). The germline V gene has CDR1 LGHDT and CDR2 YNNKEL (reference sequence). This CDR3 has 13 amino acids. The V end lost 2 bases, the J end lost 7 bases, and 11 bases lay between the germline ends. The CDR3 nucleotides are TGTGCCAGCAGCCAATCAGGGGTAGGGACCCAGTACTTC. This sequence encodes CASSQSGVGTQYF.

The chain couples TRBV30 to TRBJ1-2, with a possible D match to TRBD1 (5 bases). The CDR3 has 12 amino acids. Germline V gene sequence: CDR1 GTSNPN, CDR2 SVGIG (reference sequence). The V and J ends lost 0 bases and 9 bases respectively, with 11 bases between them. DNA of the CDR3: TGTGCCTGGAGTGTATGGGGGGAAAGCTACACCTTC. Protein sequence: CAWSVWGESYTF.

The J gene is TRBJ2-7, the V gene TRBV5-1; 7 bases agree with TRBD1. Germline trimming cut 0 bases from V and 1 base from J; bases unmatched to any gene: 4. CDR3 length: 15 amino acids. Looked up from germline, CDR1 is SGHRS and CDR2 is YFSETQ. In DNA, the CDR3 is TGCGCCAGCAGCTTGGAGGGGGCAGGGTCCTACGAGCAGTACTTC. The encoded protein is CASSLEGAGSYEQYF.

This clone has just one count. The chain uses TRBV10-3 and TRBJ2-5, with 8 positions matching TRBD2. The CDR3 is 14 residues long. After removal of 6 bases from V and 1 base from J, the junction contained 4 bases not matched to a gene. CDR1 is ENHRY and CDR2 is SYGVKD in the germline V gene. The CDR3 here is CAISPGGAQETQYF. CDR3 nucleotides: TGTGCCATCAGCCCCGGGGGGGCCCAAGAGACCCAGTACTTC.